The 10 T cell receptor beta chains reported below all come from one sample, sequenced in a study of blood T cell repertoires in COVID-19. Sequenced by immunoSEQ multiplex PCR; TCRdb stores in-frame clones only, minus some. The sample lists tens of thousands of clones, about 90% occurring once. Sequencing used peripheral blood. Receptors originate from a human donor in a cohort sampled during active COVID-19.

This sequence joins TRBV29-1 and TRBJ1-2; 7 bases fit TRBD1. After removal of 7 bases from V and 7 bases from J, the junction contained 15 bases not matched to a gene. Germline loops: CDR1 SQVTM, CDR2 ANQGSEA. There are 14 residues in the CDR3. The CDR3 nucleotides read TGCAGCGCGGCCCCCCCGGAGGGGGCATCTGGCTACACCTTC. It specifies CSAAPPEGASGYTF.

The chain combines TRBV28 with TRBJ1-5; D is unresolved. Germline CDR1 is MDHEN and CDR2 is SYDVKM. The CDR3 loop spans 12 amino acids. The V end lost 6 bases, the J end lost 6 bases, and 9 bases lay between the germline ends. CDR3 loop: CASRLNGQPQHF. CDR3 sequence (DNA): TGTGCCAGCAGGCTAAACGGTCAGCCCCAGCATTTT.

The CDR3 loop reads CASSPRYRAYYGYTF. CDR3 DNA: TGTGCCAGCAGTCCCCGCTACAGGGCCTACTATGGCTACACCTTC. The chain is built from TRBV6-2 or TRBV6-3 and TRBJ1-2, with D possibly being TRBD1 (6 bases). Trimming shortened V by 5 bases and J by 3 bases, and 16 bases separated the two germline ends. Looked up from germline, CDR1 is MNHEY and CDR2 is SVGEGT. The CDR3 length is 15 residues.

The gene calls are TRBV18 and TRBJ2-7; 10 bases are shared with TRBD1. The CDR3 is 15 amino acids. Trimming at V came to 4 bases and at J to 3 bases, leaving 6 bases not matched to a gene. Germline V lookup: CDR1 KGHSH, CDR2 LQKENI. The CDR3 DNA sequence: TGTGCCAGCTCACTCCCGGGACAGGGGTTCTACGAGCAGTACTTC. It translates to CASSLPGQGFYEQYF.

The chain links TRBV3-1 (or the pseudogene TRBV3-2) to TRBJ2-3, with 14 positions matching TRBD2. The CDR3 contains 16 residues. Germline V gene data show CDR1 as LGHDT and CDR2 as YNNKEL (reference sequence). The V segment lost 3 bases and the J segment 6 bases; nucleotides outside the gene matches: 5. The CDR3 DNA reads TGTGCCAGCAGCCAGGGACTAGCGGGGGACGGGGATACGCAGTATTTT. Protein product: CASSQGLAGDGDTQYF.

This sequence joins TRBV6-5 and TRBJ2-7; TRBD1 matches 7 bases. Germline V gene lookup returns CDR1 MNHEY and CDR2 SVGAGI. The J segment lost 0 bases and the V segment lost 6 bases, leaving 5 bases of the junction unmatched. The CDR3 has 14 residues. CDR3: CASSLGQVSYEQYF. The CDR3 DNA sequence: TGTGCCAGCAGCCTTGGACAGGTCTCCTACGAGCAGTACTTC.

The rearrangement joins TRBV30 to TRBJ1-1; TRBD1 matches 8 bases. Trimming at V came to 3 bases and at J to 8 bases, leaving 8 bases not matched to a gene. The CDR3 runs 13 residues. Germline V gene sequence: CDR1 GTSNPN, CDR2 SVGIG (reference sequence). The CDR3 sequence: CAWSPTGAGEAFF. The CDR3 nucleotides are TGTGCCTGGAGCCCGACAGGGGCGGGCGAAGCTTTCTTT.

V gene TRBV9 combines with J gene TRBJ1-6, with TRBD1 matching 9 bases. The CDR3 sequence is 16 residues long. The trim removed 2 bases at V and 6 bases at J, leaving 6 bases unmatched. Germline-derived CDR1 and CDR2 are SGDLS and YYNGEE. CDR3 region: CASSVAPGQGNSPLHF. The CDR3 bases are TGTGCCAGCAGCGTGGCTCCGGGACAGGGTAATTCACCCCTCCACTTT.

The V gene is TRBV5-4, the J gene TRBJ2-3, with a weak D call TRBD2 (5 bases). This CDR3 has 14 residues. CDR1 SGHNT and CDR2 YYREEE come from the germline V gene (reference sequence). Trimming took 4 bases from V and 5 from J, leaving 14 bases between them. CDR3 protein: CASSPDLGRDTQYF. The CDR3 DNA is TGTGCCAGCAGCCCGGACTTGGGCAGAGATACGCAGTATTTT.

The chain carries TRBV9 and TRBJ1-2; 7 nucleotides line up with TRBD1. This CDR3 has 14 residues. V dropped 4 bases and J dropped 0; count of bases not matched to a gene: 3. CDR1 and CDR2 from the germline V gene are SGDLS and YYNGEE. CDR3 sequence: CASSPGQSNYGYTF. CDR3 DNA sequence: TGTGCCAGCAGCCCGGGACAGTCTAACTATGGCTACACCTTC.